These T cell receptor beta chains were read from a single sample in a study of blood T cell repertoires in COVID-19. Using immunoSEQ multiplex PCR, the repertoire was profiled, and TCRdb retains in-frame clones only, with some absent. This table holds hundreds of thousands of clones, over 75% found once. Sequencing was done on a sample of peripheral blood. These receptors all stem from a man aged 45-60 years with COVID-19, enrolled during active disease. The conserved cysteine and the conserved F or W are not part of the CDR3 here. D genes are given only for firm matches.

D: .; V: TRBV7-9; CDR3: ASSLVDSSNEQF
D: .; V: TRBV18; CDR3: ASSSNGGVQYEQY
D: .; V: TRBV11-2; CDR3: ASSQQGNIQY
D: .; V: TRBV6-1; CDR3: ASSEKTVSARH
D: TRBD1; V: TRBV24-1; CDR3: ATCRDRGRCSLAKNIQY
D: .; V: TRBV24-1; CDR3: ATGGTASNTGELF
D: TRBD2; V: TRBV9; CDR3: ASSVAGGAGTDTQY
D: TRBD2; V: TRBV13; CDR3: ASSLRPGLSGGPTPYNEQF
D: TRBD1; V: TRBV5-8; CDR3: ASSFRDSIPYEQY
D: TRBD1; V: TRBV5-4; CDR3: ASSLGGRGQEQY
D: TRBD1; V: TRBV5-1; CDR3: ASSSAVGTDPYGYT
D: TRBD2; V: TRBV7-9; CDR3: ASSDLGLAGVQETQY
D: .; V: TRBV7-9; CDR3: ASSPALSGQETQY